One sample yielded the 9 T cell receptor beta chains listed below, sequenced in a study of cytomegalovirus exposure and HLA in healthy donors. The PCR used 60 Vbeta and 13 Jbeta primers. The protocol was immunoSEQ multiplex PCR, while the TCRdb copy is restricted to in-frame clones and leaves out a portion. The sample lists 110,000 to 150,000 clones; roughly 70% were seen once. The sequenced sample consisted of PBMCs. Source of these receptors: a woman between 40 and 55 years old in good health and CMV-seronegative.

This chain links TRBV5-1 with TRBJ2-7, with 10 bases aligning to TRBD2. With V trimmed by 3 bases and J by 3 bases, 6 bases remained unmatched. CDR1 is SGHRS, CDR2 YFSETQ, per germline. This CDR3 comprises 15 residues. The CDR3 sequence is CASSSRGLAVYEQYF. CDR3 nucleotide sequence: TGCGCCAGCAGCTCCCGAGGACTAGCGGTCTACGAGCAGTACTTC.

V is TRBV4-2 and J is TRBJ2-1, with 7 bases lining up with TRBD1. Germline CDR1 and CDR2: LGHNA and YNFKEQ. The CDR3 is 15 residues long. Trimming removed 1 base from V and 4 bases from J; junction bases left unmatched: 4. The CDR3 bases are TGTGCCAGCAGCCAAGGGACAGGTCTATACAATGAGCAGTTCTTC. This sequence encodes CASSQGTGLYNEQFF.

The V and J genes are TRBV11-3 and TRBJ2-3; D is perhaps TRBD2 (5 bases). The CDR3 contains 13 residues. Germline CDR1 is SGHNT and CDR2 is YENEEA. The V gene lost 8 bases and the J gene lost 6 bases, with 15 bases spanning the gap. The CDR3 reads CASGLSVLDTQYF. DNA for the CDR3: TGTGCCAGCGGACTGAGTGTATTGGATACGCAGTATTTT.

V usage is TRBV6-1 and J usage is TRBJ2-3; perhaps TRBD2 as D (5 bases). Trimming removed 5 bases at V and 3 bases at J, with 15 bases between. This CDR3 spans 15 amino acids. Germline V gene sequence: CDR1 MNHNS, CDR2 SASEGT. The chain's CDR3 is CASSPRAEDTDTQYF. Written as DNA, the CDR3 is TGTGCCAGCAGTCCCCGGGCGGAGGATACAGATACGCAGTATTTT.

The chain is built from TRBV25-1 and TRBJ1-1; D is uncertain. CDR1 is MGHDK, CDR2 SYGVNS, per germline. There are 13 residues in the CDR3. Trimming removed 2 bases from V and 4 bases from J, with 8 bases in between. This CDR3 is CASSEGSGTEAFF. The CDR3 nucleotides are TGTGCCAGCAGTGAAGGGTCAGGCACTGAAGCTTTCTTT.

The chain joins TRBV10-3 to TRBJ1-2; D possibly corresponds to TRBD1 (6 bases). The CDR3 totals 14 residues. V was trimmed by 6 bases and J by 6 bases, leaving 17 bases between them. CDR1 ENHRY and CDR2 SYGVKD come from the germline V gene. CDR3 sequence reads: CAISLRRQENGYTF. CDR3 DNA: TGTGCCATCAGCCTGCGGCGACAGGAGAATGGCTACACCTTC.

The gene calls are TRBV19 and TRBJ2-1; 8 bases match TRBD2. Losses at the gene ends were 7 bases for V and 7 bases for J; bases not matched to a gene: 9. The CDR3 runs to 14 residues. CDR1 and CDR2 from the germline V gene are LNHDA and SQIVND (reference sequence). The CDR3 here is CASNSGSTGNEQFF. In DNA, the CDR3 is TGTGCCAGTAACAGCGGGAGTACCGGAAATGAGCAGTTCTTC. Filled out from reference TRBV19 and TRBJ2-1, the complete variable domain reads DGGITQSPKYLFRKEGQNVTLSCEQNLNHDAMYWYRQDPGQGLRLIYYSQIVNDFQKGDIAEGYSVSREKKESFPLTVTSAQKNPTAFYLCASNSGSTGNEQFFGPGTRLTVL.

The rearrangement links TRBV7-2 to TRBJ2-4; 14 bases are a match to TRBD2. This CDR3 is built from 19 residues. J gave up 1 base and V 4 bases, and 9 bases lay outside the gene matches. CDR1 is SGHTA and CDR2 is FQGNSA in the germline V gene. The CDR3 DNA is TGTGCCAGCAGCTCGGCCGGGACTAGCGGGGGATTTGCCAAAAACATTCAGTACTTC. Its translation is CASSSAGTSGGFAKNIQYF.

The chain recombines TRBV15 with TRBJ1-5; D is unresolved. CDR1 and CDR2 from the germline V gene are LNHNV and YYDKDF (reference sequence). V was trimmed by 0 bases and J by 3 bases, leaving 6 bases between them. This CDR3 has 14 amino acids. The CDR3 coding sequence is TGTGCCACCAGCAGAGACAGGAACAATCAGCCCCAGCATTTT. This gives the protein CATSRDRNNQPQHF. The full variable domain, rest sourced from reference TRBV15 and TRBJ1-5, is DAMVIQNPRYQVTQFGKPVTLSCSQTLNHNVMYWYQQKSSQAPKLLFHYYDKDFNNEADTPDNFQSRRPNTSFCFLDIRSPGLGDTAMYLCATSRDRNNQPQHFGDGTRLSIL.